Below, one T cell receptor (beta chain) is given with its context. This sample is drawn from a study of control samples from healthy donors and cancer patients. TCRdb's copy holds only in-frame clones and misses some; the assay was immunoSEQ multiplex PCR. The sample lists about 89,000 clones; around nine tenths were seen once. The V gene lost 8 bases and the J gene lost 7 bases, with 15 bases spanning the gap. The CDR3 sequence is 14 residues long. The germline V gene has CDR1 LNHNV and CDR2 YYDKDF (reference sequence). Sequencing was done on a sample of blood. This sequence was found in a man aged 25 to 40 in good health. This rearrangement joins TRBV15 to TRBJ1-6; D is unresolved. CDR3 residues: CATRHLDQNSPLHF. In nucleotides, the CDR3 is TGTGCCACCCGACATTTGGACCAAAATTCACCCCTCCACTTT.